These 21 T cell receptor beta chains were sequenced from one sample in a study of regulatory T cells in long-lasting Graves disease. Time point indicated: newly diagnosed GD, antithyroid drugs for less than 3 months. Researchers made the TCR library from RNA that was extracted from PBMCs. Building the TCR beta libraries relied on iRepertoire HTBI primers, and CDR3 regions underwent Arm-PCR. In TCRdb, the multiplex PCR reads were re-called with MiXCR into one record per CDR3 protein. The sample has about 240,000 distinct CDR3 sequences, around 20% seen once; the top ten hold more than 11%. The sequenced sample was peripheral blood mononuclear cells (PBMCs), obtained at new diagnosis, from a patient treated with antithyroid drugs. These receptors were obtained from a female donor with Graves disease.

This clonotype was counted many times. This chain links TRBV7-2 with TRBJ2-1; D is possibly TRBD2 (5 bases). From germline, CDR1 is SGHTA and CDR2 FQGNSA. This CDR3 has 12 amino acids. Trimming cost V 3 bases and J 8 bases, with 8 bases left between them. Here the CDR3 reads CASSFGEYEQFF. As DNA, the CDR3 is TGTGCCAGCAGCTTCGGGGAGTATGAGCAGTTCTTC. Filled out from reference TRBV7-2 and TRBJ2-1, the complete variable domain reads GAGVSQSPSNKVTEKGKDVELRCDPISGHTALYWYRQSLGQGLEFLIYFQGNSAPDKSGLPSDRFSAERTGGSVSTLTIQRTQQEDSAVYLCASSFGEYEQFFGPGTRLTVL.

This clonotype was picked up many times. The rearrangement links TRBV30 to TRBJ2-7; D not certain. Trimming stripped 4 bases from V and 3 bases from J, with 10 bases between. The CDR3 length is 12 residues. CDR1 is GTSNPN, CDR2 SVGIG, per germline (reference sequence). Here the CDR3 reads CAWKLGNYEQYF. In DNA form, the CDR3 reads TGTGCCTGGAAGTTAGGAAACTACGAGCAGTACTTC.

CDR3 in DNA: TGTGCCAGCAGCTTGAGGAGATCGGTCACCGGGGAGCTGTTTTTT. Its translation is CASSLRRSVTGELFF. The chain recombines TRBV5-5 with TRBJ2-2, with no clear D. Germline loops: CDR1 SGHKS, CDR2 YYEKEE (reference sequence). The CDR3 is made up of 15 amino acids. V lost 1 base and J lost 4, with 11 bases in between.

This clonotype was recorded a few times. J is TRBJ1-1 and V is TRBV14, with 11 bases that match TRBD1. The CDR3 loop spans 15 amino acids. Germline-derived CDR1 and CDR2 are SGHDN and FVKESK. Trimming removed 3 bases from V and 5 bases from J; junction bases left unmatched: 5. In nucleotides, the CDR3 is TGTGCCAGCAGCCATGGGGACAGGGGGTATACTGAAGCTTTCTTT. It encodes CASSHGDRGYTEAFF.

The rearrangement joins TRBV6-5 to TRBJ1-2; unclear D gene. This CDR3 has 14 amino acids. The V gene's germline CDR1 is MNHEY and CDR2 SVGAGI. V gave up 0 bases and J gave up 3 bases, with 8 bases separating them. The CDR3 DNA reads as TGTGCCAGCAGTTACTCGGAGGGATACTATGGCTACACCTTC. This encodes CASSYSEGYYGYTF.

This clonotype was observed a handful of times. The rearrangement joins TRBV4-1 to TRBJ1-1; maybe TRBD1 (5 bases). Per germline, CDR1 MGHRA and CDR2 YSYEKL. This CDR3 is built from 16 residues. Trimming took 4 bases from V and 1 from J, leaving 16 bases between them. The CDR3 here is CASSRAGGTANTEAFF. The CDR3 DNA reads TGCGCCAGCAGCCGAGCAGGCGGGACGGCGAACACTGAAGCTTTCTTT.

The table lists this clonotype with many counts. V and J are TRBV11-3 and TRBJ2-7; 9 bases fit TRBD2. V gave up 5 bases and J gave up 0 bases; unmatched junction bases: 5. Germline V CDR1 and CDR2: SGHNT, YENEEA. The length of the CDR3 is 15 residues. The CDR3 is CASSLSGRVSYEQYF. CDR3 nucleotides: TGTGCCAGCAGCCTTAGCGGGAGAGTCTCCTACGAGCAGTACTTC.

V usage is TRBV2 and J usage is TRBJ2-5; unclear D gene. Trimming pared 4 bases from V and 5 bases from J, leaving 5 bases between. Looked up from germline, CDR1 is SNHLY and CDR2 is FYNNEI. This CDR3 is 11 amino acids long. CDR3 sequence: CASSVRETQYF. In DNA, the CDR3 is TGTGCCAGCAGTGTCCGGGAGACCCAGTACTTC.

This clonotype was counted many times. The chain links TRBV5-8 to TRBJ2-3; perhaps TRBD1 as D (5 bases). V lost 7 bases to trimming and J lost 2 bases, with 17 bases between them. Per the germline V gene, CDR1 is SGHTS and CDR2 is YDEGEE. The CDR3 has 15 amino acids. CDR3 nucleotide sequence: TGTGCCAGCGGTTCTAGACAGTACATCACAGATACGCAGTATTTT. It encodes CASGSRQYITDTQYF.

Ten or more counts support this clonotype. The CDR3, as DNA: TGCAGTGCTAGAGCTAGTACAGACTATGGCTACACCTTC. Its translation: CSARASTDYGYTF. V is TRBV20-1 and J is TRBJ1-2; D gene uncertain. The CDR3 length is 13 residues. Per the germline V gene, CDR1 is DFQATT and CDR2 is SNEGSKA (reference sequence). V lost 1 base to trimming and J lost 3 bases, with 9 bases between them.

In regard to this clonotype: This likely stems from a read error, as it lies one base from a far larger clone. The CDR3 bases are TGTGCCAGCAGCTTTGGGCCTAACTATGGCTACGCCTTC. It codes for CASSFGPNYGYAF. The chain has TRBV5-8 and TRBJ1-2; D remains ambiguous. Germline CDR1 reads SGHTS; CDR2 reads YDEGEE. This CDR3 has 13 amino acids.

The chain links TRBV6-5 to TRBJ2-7; 9 bases are a match to TRBD1. Losses at the gene ends were 4 bases for V and 0 bases for J; bases not matched to a gene: 7. This CDR3 has 16 residues. The V gene's germline CDR1 is MNHEY and CDR2 SVGAGI. The CDR3 bases are TGTGCCAGCAGTTGGGGGCCGGGACAGGGCTCCTACGAGCAGTACTTC. Translating gives CASSWGPGQGSYEQYF.

This clonotype showed up many times. J is TRBJ2-3 and V is TRBV28, with D uncertain. CDR1 MDHEN and CDR2 SYDVKM come from the germline V gene. The CDR3 covers 14 residues. V lost 6 bases to trimming and J lost 6 bases, with 16 bases between them. The CDR3 DNA reads as TGTGCCAGCAGCTTGACACCCGGAAAGGATACGCAGTATTTT. Protein: CASSLTPGKDTQYF.

This clonotype was counted at least ten times. This chain connects TRBV20-1 to TRBJ2-5; 9 nucleotides line up with TRBD2. Per germline, CDR1 DFQATT and CDR2 SNEGSKA (reference sequence). This CDR3 is 15 amino acids long. V shed 2 bases and J 0 bases; nucleotides not matched to a gene: 4. This chain's CDR3 is CSARSLAGNQETQYF. CDR3 sequence (DNA): TGCAGTGCTAGAAGCCTAGCGGGGAACCAAGAGACCCAGTACTTC.

The table lists this clonotype with many counts. The V and J genes are TRBV11-3 and TRBJ2-7; no firm D call. V was clipped by 5 bases and J by 1 base, with 15 bases between them. CDR1 is SGHNT, CDR2 YENEEA, per germline. CDR3 length: 15 residues. As DNA, the CDR3 is TGTGCCAGCAGCCCGCCTGAGAGGTATTCCTACGAGCAGTACTTC. This sequence encodes CASSPPERYSYEQYF.

This clonotype was observed many times. The J gene is TRBJ2-7, the V gene TRBV11-2, with 12 nucleotides matching TRBD2. V lost 6 bases and J lost 1; bases outside the gene matches: 4. Per the germline V gene, CDR1 is SGHAT and CDR2 is FQNNGV. The CDR3 has 15 amino acids. This CDR3 reads CASSHLAGGSYEQYF. The CDR3 bases are TGTGCCAGCAGTCACCTAGCGGGGGGGTCCTACGAGCAGTACTTC.

This clonotype occurred once. The chain links TRBV19 to TRBJ2-1; a possible D gene is TRBD1 (6 bases). Germline V gene lookup returns CDR1 LNHDA and CDR2 SQIVND (reference sequence). This CDR3 region has 14 residues. V lost 7 bases to trimming and J lost 8 bases, with 18 bases between them. The CDR3 here is CASNVLGTNDEQFF. CDR3 bases: TGTGCCAGTAATGTCCTCGGGACAAACGATGAGCAGTTCTTC.

This clonotype appeared a few times. Germline is not matched at one junction end, which may reflect a read error. The rearrangement links TRBV14 to TRBJ2-7; D remains ambiguous. There are 13 residues in the CDR3. Germline V CDR1 and CDR2: SGHDN, FVKESK. CDR3 nucleotide sequence: TGTGCCAGCAGCCAACTCAGGATCTACAAGCAGTACTTC. Its translation is CASSQLRIYKQYF. Supplemented by reference TRBV14 and TRBJ2-7, the full variable domain reads EAGVTQFPSHSVIEKGQTVTLRCDPISGHDNLYWYRRVMGKEIKFLLHFVKESKQDESGMPNNRFLAERTGGTYSTLKVQPAELEDSGVYFCASSQLRIYKQYFGPGTRLTVT.

This clonotype was picked up many times. The V call is TRBV7-2, the J call TRBJ1-5; 8 bases line up with TRBD1. The CDR3 loop spans 15 amino acids. Germline V gene sequence: CDR1 SGHTA, CDR2 FQGNSA. V shed 5 bases and J 3 bases; nucleotides not matched to a gene: 6. The CDR3 spells CASSPRTGINQPQHF. CDR3 nucleotide sequence: TGTGCCAGCAGCCCCCGGACAGGGATCAATCAGCCCCAGCATTTT.

There are many counts of this clonotype. The genes are TRBV28 and TRBJ1-1; 9 nucleotides line up with TRBD1. The CDR3 loop spans 16 amino acids. CDR1 is MDHEN and CDR2 is SYDVKM in the germline V gene. J was trimmed by 3 bases and V by 4 bases; bases with no gene match: 9. CDR3 sequence (DNA): TGTGCCAGCAGTTCCCCCAGCGGGGACAGGGACACTGAAGCTTTCTTT. Amino acid sequence: CASSSPSGDRDTEAFF.

With respect to this clonotype: Only one base separates this from a far larger clonotype, so it likely reflects a read error. The chain links TRBV24-1 to TRBJ2-1; 9 nucleotides match TRBD1. The CDR3 spans 15 residues. The trim removed 4 bases at V and 15 bases at J, leaving 15 bases unmatched. Germline-derived CDR1 and CDR2 are KGHDR and SFDVKD. The CDR3 here is CATSDADRGADTMFF. CDR3 in DNA: TGTGCCACCAGTGACGCGGACAGGGGCGCCGATACCATGTTCTTC.